The subject of this entry is one T cell receptor (beta chain). The same CDR3 also results from other DNA sequences found in this sample. This sample was taken from a study of blood T cell repertoires in COVID-19. Produced via immunoSEQ multiplex PCR; TCRdb's table is partial and in-frame only. Among around 140,000 clones listed, over 70% were seen once. V was pared by 4 bases and J by 4 bases, with 1 base of the junction left unmatched. Germline CDR1 is SEHNR and CDR2 is FQNEAQ (reference sequence). The CDR3 is made up of 12 amino acids. V gene TRBV7-9 combines with J gene TRBJ2-7; 7 nucleotides agree with TRBD1. The sequencing sample was made of peripheral blood. This TCR derives from a man aged 55 to 70 with active or convalescent COVID-19. The CDR3 DNA reads as TGTGCCAGCAGCTCACAGGGGTACGAGCAGTACTTC. Its translation is CASSSQGYEQYF.